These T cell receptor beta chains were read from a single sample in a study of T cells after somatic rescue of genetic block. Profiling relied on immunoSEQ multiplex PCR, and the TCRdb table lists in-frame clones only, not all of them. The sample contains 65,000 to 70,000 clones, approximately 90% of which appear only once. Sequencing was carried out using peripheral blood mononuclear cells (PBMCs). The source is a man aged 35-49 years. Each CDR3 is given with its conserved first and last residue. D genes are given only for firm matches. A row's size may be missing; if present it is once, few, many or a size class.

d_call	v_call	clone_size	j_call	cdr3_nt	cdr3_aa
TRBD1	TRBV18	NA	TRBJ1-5	TGTGCCAGCTCACCACAAGGGGGCGCGGGTCAGCCCCAGCATTTT	CASSPQGGAGQPQHF
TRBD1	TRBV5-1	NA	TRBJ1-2	TGCGCCAGCAGAAACGACAGGGCCTACACCTTC	CASRNDRAYTF
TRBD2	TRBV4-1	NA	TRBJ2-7	TGCGCCAGCAGCCTCTCCGGGACTAGAAACGAGCAGTACTTC	CASSLSGTRNEQYF
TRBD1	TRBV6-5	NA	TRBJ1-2	TGTGCCAGCAGTTTCGACAGGGGTAACTATGGCTACACCTTC	CASSFDRGNYGYTF
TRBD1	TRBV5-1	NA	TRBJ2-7	TGCGCCAGCAGCCCGAGGACAGGAAGCTCCTACGAGCAGTACTTC	CASSPRTGSSYEQYF
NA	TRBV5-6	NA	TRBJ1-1	TGTGCCAGCAGCTTGCCCCACCCCGGGGACACTGAAGCTTTCTTT	CASSLPHPGDTEAFF
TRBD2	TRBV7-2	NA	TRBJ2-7	TGTGCCAGCAGCTTAGAGGCTGGCCTAGCGGGCGAGCAGTACTTC	CASSLEAGLAGEQYF
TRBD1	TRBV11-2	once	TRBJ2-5	TGTGCCAGCAGCTTAGGAAGATTCGGCAGGGGGCTCACGAAGACCCAGTACTTC	CASSLGRFGRGLTKTQYF
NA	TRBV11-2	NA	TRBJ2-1	TGTGCCAGCAGCTCGGGACTTTACAATGAGCAGTTCTTC	CASSSGLYNEQFF
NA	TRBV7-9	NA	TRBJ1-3	TGTGCCAGCAGCTTAAGAGGGTCGTCTGGAAACACCATATATTTT	CASSLRGSSGNTIYF
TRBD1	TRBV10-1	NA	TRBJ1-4	TGCGCCAGTGCGGGACAGGGACATCAGGAGGATGAAAAACTGTTTTTT	CASAGQGHQEDEKLFF
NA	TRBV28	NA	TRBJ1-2	TGTGCCAGCAGTTTACGGTCTTATGGCTACACCTTC	CASSLRSYGYTF
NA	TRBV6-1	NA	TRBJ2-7	TGTGCCAGTACCGACAGCTACGAGCAGTACTTC	CASTDSYEQYF
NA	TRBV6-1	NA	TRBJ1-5	TGTGCCAGCAGTGGGTCGTCGGGGGGTCAGCCCCAGCATTTT	CASSGSSGGQPQHF
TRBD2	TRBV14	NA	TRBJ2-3	TGTGCCAGCAGCGCTACCGGACTAGCTTCGGCAGATACGCAGTATTTT	CASSATGLASADTQYF
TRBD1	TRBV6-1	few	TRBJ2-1	TGTGCCAGCAGTGAATTACCGACAGGGGGCTACAATGAGCAGTTCTTC	CASSELPTGGYNEQFF
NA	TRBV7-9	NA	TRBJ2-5	TGTGCCAGCAGCTCCGCCCCGAAGGGGGGGACCCAGTACTTC	CASSSAPKGGTQYF
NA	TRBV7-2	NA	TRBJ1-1	TGTGCCAGCAGCTTAGGAGGCGGGAACACTGAAGCTTTCTTT	CASSLGGGNTEAFF
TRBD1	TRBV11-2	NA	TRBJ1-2	TGTGCCAGCAGCTTATTGGGACAGGGAAGCTATGGCTACACCTTC	CASSLLGQGSYGYTF
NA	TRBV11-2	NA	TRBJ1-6	TGTGCCAGCAGCGGGGGGGTGAGCTCCTATAATTCACCCCTCCACTTT	CASSGGVSSYNSPLHF
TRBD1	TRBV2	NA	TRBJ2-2	TGTGCCAGCATGGGACAGGGTGCCGGGGAGCTGTTTTTT	CASMGQGAGELFF
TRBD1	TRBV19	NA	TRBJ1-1	TGTGCCAGTAGCCGGGACAGGGGGCAAACTGAAGCTTTCTTT	CASSRDRGQTEAFF
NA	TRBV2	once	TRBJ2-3	TGTGCCAGCGGGGCCGTAGGGGATGCTAGCACAGATACGCAGTATTTT	CASGAVGDASTDTQYF
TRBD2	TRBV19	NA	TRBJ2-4	TGTGCCAGTAGTATTTCGGAAGGGACTACGAGGTACTTC	CASSISEGTTRYF
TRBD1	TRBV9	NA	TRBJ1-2	TGTGCCAGCAGCGATTTAGGACAGGGGAGCTATGGCTACACCTTC	CASSDLGQGSYGYTF
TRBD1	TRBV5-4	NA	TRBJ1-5	TGTGCCAGCAGTAGGCAGGGGGATCAGCCCCAGCATTTT	CASSRQGDQPQHF
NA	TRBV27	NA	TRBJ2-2	TGTGCCAGCAGTTTATCAGATTACACCGGGGAGCTGTTTTTT	CASSLSDYTGELFF
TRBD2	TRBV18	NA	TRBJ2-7	TGTGCCAGCTCAGGAACTAGCGGCTACGAGCAGTACTTC	CASSGTSGYEQYF
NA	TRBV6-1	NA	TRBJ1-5	TGTGCCAGCAGTCCCGGGGACTCTAGCAATCAGCCCCAGCATTTT	CASSPGDSSNQPQHF
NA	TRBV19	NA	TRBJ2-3	TGTGCCAGTAGCAACGGACTTTATGAGCAGTATTTT	CASSNGLYEQYF